This is a list of T cell receptor beta chains from one sample in a study of blood T cell repertoires in COVID-19. The repertoire was sequenced with immunoSEQ multiplex PCR; TCRdb's copy has only in-frame clones and lacks some. The sample has hundreds of thousands of clones, approximately 78% seen once. The sample consisted of PBMCs or T cells enriched from blood (not recorded which). These receptors all stem from a man between 35 and 55 years old who had been exposed to COVID-19. CDR3s include the opening cysteine and the closing phenylalanine or tryptophan. The D gene is left open where the match is weak. A row's size may be missing; if present it is once, few, many or a size class.

-	-	TRBV28	TRBJ2-5	CASSQTSNQETQYF	TGTGCCAGCAGTCAGACTAGTAACCAAGAGACCCAGTACTTC
once	-	TRBV11-2	TRBJ1-3	CASSLGSPGNTIYF	TGTGCCAGCAGCTTGGGCAGTCCCGGCAACACCATATATTTT
-	-	TRBV7-2	TRBJ2-3	CASSPPRLTATDTQYF	TGTGCCAGCAGCCCCCCCAGACTTACGGCAACAGATACGCAGTATTTT
-	-	TRBV30	TRBJ2-1	CAWSSDSGEQFF	TGTGCCTGGAGTTCCGACTCGGGTGAGCAGTTCTTC
-	-	TRBV24-1	TRBJ1-2	CATRFSKSNGYTF	TGTGCCACCAGGTTTAGCAAGAGTAATGGCTACACCTTC
-	-	TRBV18	TRBJ2-1	CASSPSTSFNEQFF	TGTGCCAGCTCGCCAAGTACTAGCTTCAATGAGCAGTTCTTC
-	TRBD1	TRBV3-1/TRBV3-2	TRBJ1-1	CASSRMDRGGTEAFF	TGTGCCAGCAGCCGAATGGACAGGGGCGGCACTGAAGCTTTCTTT
few	-	TRBV1	TRBJ2-4	CTSSKGLAGVNIQYF	TGCACCAGCAGCAAGGGACTAGCGGGAGTTAACATTCAGTACTTC
once	TRBD1	TRBV19	TRBJ1-5	CASRGQLNQPQHF	TGTGCCAGTAGGGGACAGTTAAATCAGCCCCAGCATTTT
few	-	TRBV10-1	TRBJ1-5	CASSEIIREGWQPQHF	TGCGCCAGCAGTGAGATCATTCGCGAGGGATGGCAGCCCCAGCATTTT
once	-	TRBV13	TRBJ2-1	CANGELNEQFF	TGTGCCAACGGGGAACTCAATGAGCAGTTCTTC
-	TRBD1	TRBV9	TRBJ2-5	CASSVARGLQETQYF	TGTGCCAGCAGCGTAGCCAGGGGGCTCCAAGAGACCCAGTACTTC
-	-	TRBV11-2	TRBJ2-2	CASSLVGVELFF	TGTGCCAGCAGCTTAGTCGGGGTGGAGCTGTTTTTT
-	TRBD1	TRBV18	TRBJ1-4	CASSLGTTGRAFEKLFF	TGTGCCAGCTCACTGGGCACGACAGGGAGAGCATTTGAAAAACTGTTTTTT
once	-	TRBV5-5	TRBJ1-5	CASSLTGGRQPQHF	TGTGCCAGCAGCTTGACCGGGGGGCGGCAGCCCCAGCATTTT
-	-	TRBV27	TRBJ2-7	CASSRSPSLSYEQYF	TGTGCCAGCAGTCGTTCCCCCTCTCTGAGCTACGAGCAGTACTTC
once	-	TRBV19	TRBJ1-5	CASSASPFAVGSQPQHF	TGTGCCAGTAGTGCCTCCCCTTTCGCGGTGGGGAGTCAGCCCCAGCATTTT
-	TRBD2	TRBV7-9	TRBJ2-2	CASSSAGGTDTGELFF	TGTGCCAGCAGCTCAGCGGGGGGGACTGATACCGGGGAGCTGTTTTTT
-	-	TRBV7-9	TRBJ1-4	CASSLATTAGNEKLFF	TGTGCCAGCAGCTTAGCGACAACGGCTGGTAATGAAAAACTGTTTTTT
few	-	TRBV4-1	TRBJ2-3	CASSQLGLNTDTQYF	TGCGCCAGCAGCCAGCTCGGACTGAACACAGATACGCAGTATTTT
-	-	TRBV11-2	TRBJ1-1	CASSWAPGSTEAFF	TGTGCCAGCAGCTGGGCCCCGGGAAGCACTGAAGCTTTCTTT
once	-	TRBV7-9	TRBJ1-4	CASSRQALTNEKLFF	TGTGCCAGCAGCCGACAGGCACTAACTAATGAAAAACTGTTTTTT
-	TRBD2	TRBV18	TRBJ2-1	CASSPGGKIYNEQFF	TGTGCCAGCTCACCCGGGGGGAAAATCTACAATGAGCAGTTCTTC
-	-	TRBV2	TRBJ2-3	CASRVQADTQYF	TGTGCCAGCAGAGTCCAGGCGGATACGCAGTATTTT
-	TRBD1	TRBV29-1	TRBJ2-7	CAAGTGDYEQYF	TGTGCGGCGGGGACAGGGGACTACGAGCAGTACTTC
-	TRBD1	TRBV5-1	TRBJ2-2	CASSPQLTGSTGELFF	TGCGCCAGCAGCCCCCAACTGACAGGGAGTACCGGGGAGCTGTTTTTT
-	TRBD2	TRBV3-1/TRBV3-2	TRBJ2-5	CASSQILAPQETQYF	TGTGCCAGCAGCCAGATACTAGCGCCCCAAGAGACCCAGTACTTC
-	TRBD2	TRBV3-1/TRBV3-2	TRBJ2-3	CASSPPGLGRGDTQYF	TGTGCCAGCAGCCCCCCGGGACTAGGTAGGGGAGATACGCAGTATTTT
-	-	TRBV15	TRBJ2-3	CATSSFAVSSDTQYF	TGTGCCACCAGCAGTTTCGCAGTCAGTTCGGATACGCAGTATTTT
few	TRBD1	TRBV4-1	TRBJ2-7	CASSFSDRGGYNEQYF	TGCGCCAGCAGCTTTAGTGACAGGGGTGGGTACAACGAGCAGTACTTC
-	TRBD2	TRBV7-3	TRBJ2-5	CASSLTRREGATQYF	TGTGCCAGCAGCTTAACTAGACGGGAGGGCGCAACCCAGTACTTC
many	-	TRBV30	TRBJ1-5	CATGQSNQPQHF	TGTGCCACCGGACAGAGCAATCAGCCCCAGCATTTT
-	TRBD2	TRBV11-3	TRBJ2-1	CASSTKRLAGESSYNEQFF	TGTGCCAGCAGCACAAAAAGACTAGCGGGAGAGAGTTCCTACAATGAGCAGTTCTTC
few	TRBD1	TRBV10-2	TRBJ1-1	CASSEFVAGQTNTEAFF	TGCGCCAGCAGTGAGTTTGTAGCGGGACAGACGAACACTGAAGCTTTCTTT
-	-	TRBV30	TRBJ2-5	CAWSQGSQETQYF	TGTGCCTGGAGTCAGGGCAGCCAAGAGACCCAGTACTTC
few	-	TRBV7-6	TRBJ2-1	CASSQVSQQFF	TGTGCCAGCAGCCAGGTGTCTCAGCAGTTCTTC
-	TRBD1	TRBV18	TRBJ1-1	CASSYRGDTEAFF	TGTGCCAGCAGCTACAGGGGGGACACTGAAGCTTTCTTT
-	TRBD1	TRBV13	TRBJ2-7	CASSLQGTYEQYF	TGTGCCAGCAGCCTACAGGGGACCTACGAGCAGTACTTC
-	TRBD1	TRBV9	TRBJ2-1	CASSPDRVPYNEQFF	TGTGCCAGCAGCCCCGACAGGGTACCCTACAATGAGCAGTTCTTC
-	TRBD2	TRBV5-4	TRBJ2-2	CASSLGERLATGELFF	TGTGCCAGCAGCTTGGGGGAGAGACTAGCGACCGGGGAGCTGTTTTTT
many	-	TRBV11-3	TRBJ2-5	CASSSTSLVGSGIPPRAQYF	TGTGCCAGCAGCTCGACCTCTCTGGTCGGTAGCGGAATACCCCCGAGGGCCCAGTACTTC